A single sample gave rise to the 17 T cell receptor beta chains below, sequenced in a study of type 1 regulatory T cells. For these receptors, no antigen is known. TCRdb reprocessed the reads with MiXCR, giving one entry per CDR3 protein. The table has over 55,000 distinct CDR3 sequences, about three fifths seen once. The sample taken for sequencing was cultured T cells, either the whole culture or a sorted T cell fraction (not recorded which). Subset defined: Tr1-enriched cell product generated in vitro against host alloantigens. These TCRs come from a human donor in good health.

The chain is built from TRBV7-2 and TRBJ1-2; D is ambiguous. Germline V CDR1 and CDR2: SGHTA, FQGNSA. The V end lost 8 bases, the J end lost 0 bases, and 7 bases lay between the germline ends. The CDR3 is made up of 12 amino acids. In DNA form, the CDR3 reads TGTGCCAGCCGGTCCTCTAACTATGGCTACACCTTC. This codes for CASRSSNYGYTF.

The CDR3 DNA reads as TGCAGTGCCATAGACGGTTACGAGCAGTACTTC. Protein: CSAIDGYEQYF. J is TRBJ2-7 and V is TRBV20-1; D is ambiguous. CDR1 and CDR2 (germline): DFQATT, SNEGSKA (reference sequence). Trimming removed 6 bases from V and 4 bases from J, with 10 bases in between. The CDR3 extends over 11 amino acids.

The V call is TRBV7-2, the J call TRBJ2-1, with TRBD2 matching over 12 bases. The V gene's germline CDR1 is SGHTA and CDR2 FQGNSA. This CDR3 comprises 16 residues. V dropped 1 base and J dropped 10; count of bases not matched to a gene: 8. As DNA, the CDR3 is TGTGCCAGCAGCTTAGTGGGGACTAGCGGGTCGCCAGAGCAGTTCTTC. Its protein is CASSLVGTSGSPEQFF.

This clonotype was counted a few times. In nucleotides, the CDR3 is TGTGCCAGCTCACCAAATGAGGGGACCCAGTACTTC. It is translated as CASSPNEGTQYF. The chain couples TRBV18 to TRBJ2-5; a weak D match, TRBD2 (5 bases). CDR1 and CDR2 (germline): KGHSH, LQKENI. Trimming removed 2 bases from V and 7 bases from J, with 8 bases in between. The CDR3 runs 12 residues.

This chain joins TRBV20-1 and TRBJ2-3, with 7 bases fitting TRBD2. Losses at the gene ends were 4 bases for V and 1 base for J; bases not matched to a gene: 11. The CDR3 contains 16 residues. Germline values: CDR1 DFQATT, CDR2 SNEGSKA (reference sequence). The CDR3 spells CSAITGAGAGTDTQYF. In DNA, the CDR3 is TGCAGTGCTATCACGGGCGCGGGAGCGGGCACAGATACGCAGTATTTT.

The rearrangement uses TRBV5-1 and TRBJ2-3, with D perhaps TRBD2 (6 bases). Trimming shortened V by 3 bases and J by 1 base, and 12 bases separated the two germline ends. The CDR3 runs 15 residues. The germline gives CDR1 SGHRS, CDR2 YFSETQ. CDR3 sequence: CASSWGSSGTDTQYF. In nucleotides, the CDR3 is TGCGCCAGCAGCTGGGGGTCTAGCGGCACAGATACGCAGTATTTT. The full variable domain, with the rest looked up from reference TRBV5-1 and TRBJ2-3, is KAGVTQTPRYLIKTRGQQVTLSCSPISGHRSVSWYQQTPGQGLQFLFEYFSETQRNKGNFPGRFSGRQFSNSRSEMNVSTLELGDSALYLCASSWGSSGTDTQYFGPGTRLTVL.

There are a few counts of this clonotype. This rearrangement joins TRBV7-9 to TRBJ2-2; D uncertain. Between the trimmed V and J ends, which lost 5 bases and 4 bases, there was a span of 8 bases. The CDR3 contains 13 residues. Germline V gene lookup returns CDR1 SEHNR and CDR2 FQNEAQ (reference sequence). The CDR3 sequence: CASSVEVTGELFF. The CDR3 DNA follows: TGTGCCAGCAGCGTAGAAGTCACCGGGGAGCTGTTTTTT. Filled out from reference TRBV7-9 and TRBJ2-2, the complete variable domain reads DTGVSQNPRHKITKRGQNVTFRCDPISEHNRLYWYRQTLGQGPEFLTYFQNEAQLEKSRLLSDRFSAERPKGSFSTLEIQRTEQGDSAMYLCASSVEVTGELFFGEGSRLTVL.

This rearrangement joins TRBV3-1 to TRBJ1-2, with D possibly being TRBD1 (6 bases). The CDR3 is 14 amino acids. CDR1 and CDR2 (germline): LGHDT, YNNKEL (reference sequence). Trimming removed 7 bases from V and 6 bases from J, with 18 bases in between. The CDR3 nucleotides are TGTGCCAGCACACCAACTCGGACAGCCCATGGCTACACCTTC. Amino acids: CASTPTRTAHGYTF.

V usage is TRBV4-3 and J usage is TRBJ2-5, with a weak D call TRBD1 (6 bases). The V end lost 1 base, the J end lost 2 bases, and 23 bases lay between the germline ends. The CDR3 extends over 19 amino acids. The germline gives CDR1 LGHNA, CDR2 YSLEER. CDR3 protein: CASSQVWAAGTIGQETQYF. The CDR3 DNA reads TGCGCCAGCAGCCAAGTCTGGGCGGCAGGGACAATTGGGCAAGAGACCCAGTACTTC.

V and J are TRBV6-6 and TRBJ2-5; D remains unclear. This CDR3 region has 12 residues. Per germline, CDR1 MNHNY and CDR2 SVGAGI (reference sequence). V lost 2 bases and J 4 bases, leaving 5 bases between the germline ends. The CDR3 loop is CASSYNVETQYF. In DNA form, the CDR3 reads TGTGCCAGCAGTTACAACGTAGAGACCCAGTACTTC.

This clonotype turned up a few times. The V and J genes are TRBV20-1 and TRBJ2-2, with D perhaps assigned TRBD1 or TRBD2 (6 bases each). The CDR3 is made up of 15 amino acids. Between the trimmed V and J ends, which lost 1 base and 0 bases, there was a span of 9 bases. Germline V gives CDR1 DFQATT, CDR2 SNEGSKA (reference sequence). CDR3 sequence (DNA): TGCAGTGCTAGAGGGGGGGCAGCGAACACCGGGGAGCTGTTTTTT. Encoded protein: CSARGGAANTGELFF.

This clonotype occurred a few times. The chain is built from TRBV4-1 and TRBJ2-7; 8 nucleotides align to TRBD2. The germline CDR1 and CDR2 sequences are MGHRA and YSYEKL. J gave up 4 bases and V 0 bases, and 11 bases lay outside the gene matches. The CDR3 consists of 17 residues. CDR3 coding DNA: TGCGCCAGCAGCCAAGATCTCGCCAGCGGGAGTGTTTACGAGCAGTACTTC. This gives the protein CASSQDLASGSVYEQYF.

This clonotype has a handful of counts. This chain connects TRBV18 to TRBJ2-1, with 10 bases identical to TRBD2. The V gene end was trimmed by 3 bases and the J gene end by 5 bases; junction bases not matched to a gene: 4. The CDR3 runs to 15 residues. In germline, CDR1 is KGHSH, CDR2 LQKENI. The DNA of the CDR3 is TGTGCCAGCTCACCCGGACTAGCGGCCGACAATGAGCAGTTCTTC. The encoded protein is CASSPGLAADNEQFF.

V gene TRBV12-3 or TRBV12-4 combines with J gene TRBJ1-2, with 7 bases identical to TRBD1. The junction had 6 bases not matched to a gene; V was cut back by 2 bases and J by 6 bases. The CDR3 spans 14 residues. Written as DNA, the CDR3 is TGTGCCAGCAGTTTAAAGGGGGCGGGGGATGGCTACACCTTC. It is translated as CASSLKGAGDGYTF.

V is TRBV5-4 and J is TRBJ2-7; no definite D call. The CDR3 extends over 15 amino acids. Germline values: CDR1 SGHNT, CDR2 YYREEE (reference sequence). V shed 1 base and J shed 2 bases, with 13 bases lying between them. The CDR3 DNA is TGTGCCAGCAGCTTGAGGACCAATTCAGCCTACGAGCAGTACTTC. Translated, it gives CASSLRTNSAYEQYF.

This clonotype showed up just a few times. V gene TRBV20-1 combines with J gene TRBJ2-1; D not certain. Germline V gene data show CDR1 as DFQATT and CDR2 as SNEGSKA (reference sequence). The CDR3 spans 14 residues. V was shortened by 3 bases and J by 4 bases, with 13 bases between the two germline ends. Here the CDR3 reads CSARFPVAYNEQFF. The CDR3, as DNA: TGCAGTGCTAGGTTCCCTGTGGCTTACAATGAGCAGTTCTTC.

The J gene is TRBJ2-6, the V gene TRBV12-3 or TRBV12-4; D may be TRBD1 (5 bases). The CDR3 has 15 amino acids. The V end was cut by 7 bases, the J end by 1 base, with 11 bases between. This CDR3 is CASTSTESGANVLTF. The CDR3 DNA reads TGTGCCAGCACCTCGACAGAATCTGGGGCCAACGTCCTGACTTTC.